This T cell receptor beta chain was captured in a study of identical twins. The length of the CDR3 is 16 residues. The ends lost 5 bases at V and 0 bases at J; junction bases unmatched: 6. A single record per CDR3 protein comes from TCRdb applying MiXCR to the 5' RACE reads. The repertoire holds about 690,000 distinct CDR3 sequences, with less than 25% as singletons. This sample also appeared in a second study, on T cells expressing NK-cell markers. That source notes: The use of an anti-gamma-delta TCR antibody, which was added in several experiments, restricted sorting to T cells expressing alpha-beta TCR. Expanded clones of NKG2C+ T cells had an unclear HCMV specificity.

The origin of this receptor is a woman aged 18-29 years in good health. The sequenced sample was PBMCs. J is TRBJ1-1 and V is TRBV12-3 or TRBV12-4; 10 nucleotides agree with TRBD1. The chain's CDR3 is CASSPDRGRMNTEAFF. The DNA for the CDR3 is TGTGCCAGCAGTCCTGACAGGGGGCGGATGAACACTGAAGCTTTCTTT.